This T cell receptor beta chain was profiled in a study of beta chain features in type 1 diabetes (dated by TCRdb to between 2017 and 2018). About the investigation overall: Mean age, gender distribution, total cell number and subset yield did not differ between patients and healthy donors. The study compared TCRB repertoires of sorted circulating CD4+ T cell subsets between recently diagnosed type 1 diabetes patients and matched healthy donors. Whereas all 30 or so donors provided naive and central memory subsets, regulatory and stem cell-like memory subsets were isolated from just 8 patients and roughly eight healthy donors. Across all samples, approximately 100 million sorted cells were examined, and cell number per subset correlated strongly with RNA yield. What the work shows at the level of the full study, not this receptor alone: A moderate but significant shortening of TCRB CDR3 length was observed in type 1 diabetes patients in all four CD4+ subsets. Because cDNA was sequenced instead of genomic DNA, activated cells with high expression could be over-represented, although the groups did not differ in activation or CD3 levels. At VDJ recombination sites, type 1 diabetes patients had fewer insertions and more deleted nucleotides, which implies abnormalities in thymic rearrangement. Because small numbers of individuals were included in the HLA sub-analyses, any influence of HLA type on TCRB rearrangement was left unresolved. The naive, central memory and regulatory TCRB repertoires appeared to resemble one another more closely among patients than among healthy donors. Shorter templates might have been favored by PCR, but patient and control samples were amplified and corrected together, so both groups would have been affected equally by any skew.

Each donor gave one peripheral blood draw, averaging roughly 120 mL, which was collected into heparinised tubes. Naive, central memory, regulatory and stem cell-like memory CD4+ T cells were sorted on a BD FACSAria II using a panel including CD45RO, CCR7, CD25, CD127, CD95 and CD27. All sorted populations exceeded 95% purity. PBMCs were separated immediately by Lymphoprep density gradient centrifugation and were stained directly, without being cultured. So that batch effects would be minimized, each experiment stained and sorted samples in pairs, pairing one healthy donor with one patient. The CDR3, from cysteine to phenylalanine, totals 15 residues. Just the 45-base CDR3 DNA is kept, in frame starting at base 1. Looking up the germline V gene yields CDR1 SGHRS and CDR2 YFSETQ. Trimming removed 3 bases from V and 4 bases from J; the gene matches leave 8 bases unexplained. The entire isolated RNA was reverse transcribed using the High Capacity cDNA Reverse Transcription Kit, and thus expressed TCRB transcripts were sequenced. Naive, central memory and regulatory T cell samples underwent deep immunoSEQ sequencing, averaging around 3.7 million total reads per sample. After sorted cells were lysed in RLT buffer, RNA was extracted with DNase-treated RNeasy Micro or Mini kits, with the choice depending on cell number. To prevent cross-contamination, each cell subset was processed individually, whereas patient and healthy donor samples were processed jointly. TCRB sequences were amplified from cDNA with the immunoSEQ multiplex PCR, producing 87-bp fragments spanning the CDR3 region. Amplicons were sequenced on the Illumina HiSeq platform. The study's processing was this. PCR bias was corrected computationally using synthetic template baselines, and reads within Hamming distance 2 were collapsed, with unmergeable singletons discarded. Reads were aligned against IMGT so that V, D and J genes, CDR3 length and insertions or deletions at six rearrangement sites could be assigned. Within each subset, clonotype counts were normalized to sorted cell number, and only after that were true diversity and Gini coefficients computed with the tcR R package. The overlap coefficient, calculated on TCRB nucleotide sequences, was used to measure repertoire sharing. Out-of-frame TCRB sequences from naive cells were analyzed to stand in for the pre-selection repertoire. The immuneACCESS repertoire file appears here via TCRdb, limited to in-frame rearrangements. These files lack a portion of the clones; in checked studies, under half of the deficit traces to unresolved V genes, and the cause of the others is not known. V and J calls and clone size are those listed in that table; D and trimming were worked out from the DNA. Within this sample are about 740,000 clones, with around 15% of them counted one time only. The ten biggest clones cover about 0.02% of the sample.

Notes on this clone: Which antigen it targets is not known. Base quality data are lacking; no much larger clone is found one base away.

The specimen was naive CD4+ T cells from blood. The cell subset or site label corresponds to: true naive CD4+ T cells. This receptor was identified in a man aged 18 to 30 with type 1 diabetes. This chain is built from TRBV5-1 and TRBJ1-1, and 8 junction bases match TRBD1. For the CDR3, the sequence is CASSWTDRASTEAFF. The DNA sequence is given as TGCGCCAGCAGCTGGACGGACAGGGCTAGCACTGAAGCTTTCTTT.